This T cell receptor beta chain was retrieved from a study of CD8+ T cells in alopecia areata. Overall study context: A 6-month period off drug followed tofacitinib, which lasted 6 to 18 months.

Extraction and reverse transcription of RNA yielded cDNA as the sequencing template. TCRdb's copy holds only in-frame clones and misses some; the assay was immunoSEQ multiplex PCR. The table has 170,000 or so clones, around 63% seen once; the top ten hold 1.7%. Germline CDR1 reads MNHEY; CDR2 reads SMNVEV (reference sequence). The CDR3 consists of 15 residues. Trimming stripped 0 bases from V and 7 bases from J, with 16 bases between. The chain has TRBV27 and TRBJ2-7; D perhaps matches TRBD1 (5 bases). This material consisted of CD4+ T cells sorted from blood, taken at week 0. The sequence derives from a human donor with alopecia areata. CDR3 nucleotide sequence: TGTGCCAGCAGTTTATCGGGGCAGGGCTTCGGGGAGCAGTACTTC. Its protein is CASSLSGQGFGEQYF.